Each of the 25 T cell receptor beta chains below was sequenced from the same sample in a study of vaccination and CD4 T cells after COVID-19. These receptors' antigens are unknown. As to treatment: roughly 10-day PBMC culture with coronavirus spike peptide pools or control peptides (ViraFEST assay). These CD4+ T cells came from an unexposed donor, sampled before the COVID-19 pandemic (2011-2018). Cultured CD4+ T cell DNA underwent sequencing with the Oncomine TCR Beta short-read assay. TCRdb analysed the PCR reads with MiXCR anew, one entry per CDR3 protein. Of approximately 7,000 distinct CDR3 sequences detected, 52% appear once; the ten largest clones hold around a quarter. The sequenced material came from CD4+ T cells from blood, cultured in vitro. The source is a human donor in good health.

The rearrangement uses TRBV19 and TRBJ1-2; TRBD1 is a possible D gene (5 bases). Germline V gene lookup returns CDR1 LNHDA and CDR2 SQIVND (reference sequence). V dropped 6 bases and J dropped 8 bases, with 13 bases sitting between them. This CDR3 region has 12 residues. This chain's CDR3 is CASSYTGRGYTF. CDR3 in DNA: TGTGCCAGTAGCTACACGGGACGGGGCTACACCTTC.

This clonotype was seen only a few times. Its ends do not fully match the called genes, so a read error is possible. J is TRBJ1-5 and V is TRBV2, with no clear D. Germline CDR1 is SNHLY and CDR2 is FYNNEI. The CDR3 extends over 12 amino acids. In DNA, the CDR3 is TGTGCCAGCACTGAATCCGATCAGCCCCAGCATTTT. Its translation: CASTESDQPQHF.

The chain joins TRBV6-2 or TRBV6-3 to TRBJ2-5; TRBD2 is a possible D gene (6 bases). CDR3 length: 15 residues. Germline CDR1 and CDR2: MNHEY and SVGEGT. V was pared by 5 bases and J by 0 bases, with 13 bases between. The CDR3 here is CASSNRGSDQETQYF. The CDR3 DNA is TGTGCCAGCAGTAACCGGGGGAGTGACCAAGAGACCCAGTACTTC.

This clonotype was counted only a few times. The V and J genes are TRBV10-2 and TRBJ1-5; no definite D call. This CDR3 is 14 amino acids long. V was pared by 0 bases and J by 1 base, with 4 bases between. Looked up from germline, CDR1 is WSHSY and CDR2 is SAAADI. CDR3: CASSESSSNQPQHF. The CDR3 region has the DNA TGCGCCAGCAGTGAGTCGAGCAGCAATCAGCCCCAGCATTTT.

This clonotype has just a few counts. This chain joins TRBV7-2 and TRBJ2-3; TRBD1 aligns across 10 bases. The V segment lost 1 base and the J segment 5 bases; nucleotides outside the gene matches: 6. Germline V lookup: CDR1 SGHTA, CDR2 FQGNSA. The CDR3 runs to 16 residues. The CDR3 DNA reads TGTGCCAGCAGCTTAGGTTATGGGACAGGGGAAGATACGCAGTATTTT. As protein: CASSLGYGTGEDTQYF.

The V and J genes are TRBV28 and TRBJ1-2, with 7 bases lining up with TRBD1. From germline, CDR1 is MDHEN and CDR2 SYDVKM. The V segment lost 5 bases and the J segment 8 bases; nucleotides outside the gene matches: 5. The CDR3 runs to 12 residues. CDR3 DNA sequence: TGTGCCAGCAGTGACAGGGTGGGGGGCTACACCTTC. It translates to CASSDRVGGYTF.

Comments on this clonotype: At one boundary the junction diverges from the germline segment, which might be a read error. The J gene is TRBJ2-5, the V gene TRBV19, with 10 bases lining up with TRBD2. The length of the CDR3 is 14 residues. The germline V gene has CDR1 LNHDA and CDR2 SQIVND (reference sequence). For the CDR3, the DNA is TGTGCCAGTAGTATCAAGCGGGGGGGAGAGACCCGGTACTTC. Residues: CASSIKRGGETRYF.

The chain carries TRBV29-1 and TRBJ1-1, with 8 bases identical to TRBD1. V lost 6 bases and J lost 3; bases outside the gene matches: 6. The germline CDR1 and CDR2 sequences are SQVTM and ANQGSEA. This CDR3 region has 13 residues. CDR3 DNA: TGCAGCGTCCGGACAGGGTGGGACACTGAAGCTTTCTTT. Translated, it gives CSVRTGWDTEAFF.

This clonotype is judged hyperexpanded. The CDR3 here is CSASPGAIDEQYF. The CDR3 coding sequence is TGCAGTGCTAGTCCAGGGGCGATCGACGAGCAGTACTTC. The chain recombines TRBV20-1 with TRBJ2-7; weak D call: TRBD1 (6 bases). Germline loops: CDR1 DFQATT, CDR2 SNEGSKA (reference sequence). V lost 3 bases and J 5 bases, leaving 14 bases between the germline ends. CDR3 length equals 13 residues.

V gene TRBV24-1 combines with J gene TRBJ2-1, with D hard to call. V was shortened by 4 bases and J by 5 bases, with 8 bases between the two germline ends. Germline V gene lookup returns CDR1 KGHDR and CDR2 SFDVKD. There are 13 residues in the CDR3. The CDR3, as DNA: TGTGCCACCAGTGAGGACGCCAACAATGAGCAGTTCTTC. This sequence encodes CATSEDANNEQFF.

This clonotype has only a few counts. The gene calls are TRBV10-3 and TRBJ1-1; D ambiguous. The length of the CDR3 is 14 residues. Germline assignment: CDR1 ENHRY and CDR2 SYGVKD. Trimming took 8 bases from V and 0 from J, leaving 13 bases between them. The CDR3 DNA reads as TGTGCCATCCGGAGCGGGGTCTTGAACACTGAAGCTTTCTTT. It is translated as CAIRSGVLNTEAFF.

The CDR3 DNA reads as TGTGCCAGCAGTTTGATGGTAGGCGGGGAGCTGTTTTTT. This encodes CASSLMVGGELFF. The J gene is TRBJ2-2, the V gene TRBV27, with no clear D. V was pared by 3 bases and J by 7 bases, with 9 bases between. Germline V gives CDR1 MNHEY, CDR2 SMNVEV (reference sequence). The CDR3 runs 13 residues.

This chain uses TRBV6-2 or TRBV6-3 with TRBJ1-3; 7 bases are shared with TRBD1. The germline CDR1 and CDR2 sequences are MNHEY and SVGEGT. V was clipped by 11 bases and J by 0 bases; unmatched bases: 19. The CDR3 consists of 18 residues. CDR3 nucleotide sequence: TGTGCCCCCTCCGCTTCAGGCCGACAGGGACTCTCTGGAAACACCATATATTTT. Translated, it gives CAPSASGRQGLSGNTIYF.

Only one count was recorded for this clonotype. The rearrangement links TRBV5-4 to TRBJ2-5; D ambiguous. Germline CDR1 reads SGHNT; CDR2 reads YYREEE (reference sequence). The V end was cut by 4 bases, the J end by 7 bases, with 8 bases between. The CDR3 spans 11 residues. In nucleotides, the CDR3 is TGTGCCAGCAGCACGGACGGGACCCAGTACTTC. Translated: CASSTDGTQYF. Drawing the rest from reference TRBV5-4 and TRBJ2-5, the complete variable domain is ETGVTQSPTHLIKTRGQQVTLRCSSQSGHNTVSWYQQALGQGPQFIFQYYREEENGRGNFPPRFSGLQFPNYSSELNVNALELDDSALYLCASSTDGTQYFGPGTRLLVL.

This clonotype has just a few counts. This chain joins TRBV12-3 or TRBV12-4 and TRBJ2-1; tentatively, D is TRBD2 (6 bases). V gave up 0 bases and J gave up 9 bases, with 6 bases separating them. The CDR3 has 12 residues. The CDR3, as DNA: TGTGCCAGCAGTTTAGCGGGAGGTGAGCAGTTCTTC. Amino acid sequence: CASSLAGGEQFF.

This clonotype was seen only a few times. V is TRBV10-1 and J is TRBJ1-2, with 8 bases matching TRBD1. Germline trimming cut 5 bases from V and 7 bases from J; bases unmatched to any gene: 18. Germline assignment: CDR1 WNHNN and CDR2 SYGVQD (reference sequence). The length of the CDR3 is 17 residues. CDR3 in DNA: TGCGCCAGCAGTCTGATTAGGGTTACAGGGGGTTTGGGTGGCTACACCTTC. This codes for CASSLIRVTGGLGGYTF.

This chain joins TRBV4-1 and TRBJ1-5; the D is unclear. The CDR3 is made up of 14 amino acids. V lost 0 bases to trimming and J lost 6 bases, with 9 bases between them. Germline V gene lookup returns CDR1 MGHRA and CDR2 YSYEKL. DNA of the CDR3: TGCGCCAGCAGCCAAGAGGCTGGACTTCAGCCCCAGCATTTT. Its protein product is CASSQEAGLQPQHF.

The chain combines TRBV7-9 with TRBJ1-1; D may be TRBD1 (5 bases). V was shortened by 6 bases and J by 0 bases, with 20 bases between the two germline ends. Germline V CDR1 and CDR2: SEHNR, FQNEAQ (reference sequence). The CDR3 extends over 17 amino acids. As DNA, the CDR3 is TGTGCCAGCAGGCCTCCATTAAGGTGGGGGGTGAACACTGAAGCTTTCTTT. Protein sequence: CASRPPLRWGVNTEAFF.

The rearrangement uses TRBV5-4 and TRBJ2-7; 9 nucleotides line up with TRBD1. The V and J ends lost 4 bases and 2 bases, in that order; junction bases with no gene match: 10. The CDR3 has 16 amino acids. Germline lookup yields CDR1 SGHNT and CDR2 YYREEE (reference sequence). CDR3 region: CASSPRTGQGAYEQYF. CDR3 DNA sequence: TGTGCCAGCAGCCCTAGGACGGGACAGGGAGCCTACGAGCAGTACTTC.

V usage is TRBV14 and J usage is TRBJ2-7; D gene ambiguous. Germline CDR1 reads SGHDN; CDR2 reads FVKESK. The V end lost 1 base, the J end lost 6 bases, and 16 bases lay between the germline ends. CDR3 length: 15 amino acids. The CDR3, as DNA: TGTGCCAGCAGCCAAGTTTGGGCTTCGGTAGGCGAGCAGTACTTC. Encoded protein: CASSQVWASVGEQYF.

V is TRBV20-1 and J is TRBJ2-2, with D perhaps TRBD2 (6 bases). Germline CDR1 and CDR2: DFQATT and SNEGSKA (reference sequence). The CDR3 runs 14 residues. V was trimmed by 6 bases and J by 1 base, leaving 12 bases between them. CDR3 sequence (DNA): TGCAGTGCGCGACGGCGGGGGAACACCGGGGAGCTGTTTTTT. It codes for CSARRRGNTGELFF.

V is TRBV7-6 and J is TRBJ2-5; 7 bases align to TRBD2. V lost 2 bases to trimming and J lost 1 base; unmatched junction nucleotides: 10. The CDR3 loop spans 17 amino acids. Germline CDR1 and CDR2: SGHVS and FNYEAQ. The CDR3 DNA is TGTGCCAGCAGCTTAATCCAAAGCCGGACTAGCCAAGAGACCCAGTACTTC. Translating gives CASSLIQSRTSQETQYF.

V gene TRBV6-2 or TRBV6-3 combines with J gene TRBJ1-5; D is unresolved. CDR3 length equals 16 residues. Trimming took 6 bases from V and 0 from J, leaving 15 bases between them. CDR1 is MNHEY and CDR2 is SVGEGT in the germline V gene. CDR3 DNA: TGTGCCAGCAGCCCTGTGGGTCCCCGTAGCAATCAGCCCCAGCATTTT. Translating it yields CASSPVGPRSNQPQHF.

V usage is TRBV20-1 and J usage is TRBJ1-1, with D possibly matching TRBD1 (6 bases). The germline V and J ends were trimmed by 0 bases and 0 bases, with 17 bases remaining between them. The CDR3 loop spans 17 amino acids. The V gene's germline CDR1 is DFQATT and CDR2 SNEGSKA (reference sequence). The chain's CDR3 is CSARDPLTGTMNTEAFF. The CDR3 nucleotides are TGCAGTGCTAGAGATCCCCTAACAGGGACCATGAACACTGAAGCTTTCTTT.

In its sample, this clonotype was seen a few times. V gene TRBV20-1 combines with J gene TRBJ2-3; 9 bases line up with TRBD2. Per the germline V gene, CDR1 is DFQATT and CDR2 is SNEGSKA (reference sequence). The ends lost 5 bases at V and 0 bases at J; junction bases unmatched: 9. The CDR3 has 16 amino acids. CDR3 nucleotides: TGCAGTGCTTCCCGGACTAGCGCGACTAGCACAGATACGCAGTATTTT. This sequence encodes CSASRTSATSTDTQYF.